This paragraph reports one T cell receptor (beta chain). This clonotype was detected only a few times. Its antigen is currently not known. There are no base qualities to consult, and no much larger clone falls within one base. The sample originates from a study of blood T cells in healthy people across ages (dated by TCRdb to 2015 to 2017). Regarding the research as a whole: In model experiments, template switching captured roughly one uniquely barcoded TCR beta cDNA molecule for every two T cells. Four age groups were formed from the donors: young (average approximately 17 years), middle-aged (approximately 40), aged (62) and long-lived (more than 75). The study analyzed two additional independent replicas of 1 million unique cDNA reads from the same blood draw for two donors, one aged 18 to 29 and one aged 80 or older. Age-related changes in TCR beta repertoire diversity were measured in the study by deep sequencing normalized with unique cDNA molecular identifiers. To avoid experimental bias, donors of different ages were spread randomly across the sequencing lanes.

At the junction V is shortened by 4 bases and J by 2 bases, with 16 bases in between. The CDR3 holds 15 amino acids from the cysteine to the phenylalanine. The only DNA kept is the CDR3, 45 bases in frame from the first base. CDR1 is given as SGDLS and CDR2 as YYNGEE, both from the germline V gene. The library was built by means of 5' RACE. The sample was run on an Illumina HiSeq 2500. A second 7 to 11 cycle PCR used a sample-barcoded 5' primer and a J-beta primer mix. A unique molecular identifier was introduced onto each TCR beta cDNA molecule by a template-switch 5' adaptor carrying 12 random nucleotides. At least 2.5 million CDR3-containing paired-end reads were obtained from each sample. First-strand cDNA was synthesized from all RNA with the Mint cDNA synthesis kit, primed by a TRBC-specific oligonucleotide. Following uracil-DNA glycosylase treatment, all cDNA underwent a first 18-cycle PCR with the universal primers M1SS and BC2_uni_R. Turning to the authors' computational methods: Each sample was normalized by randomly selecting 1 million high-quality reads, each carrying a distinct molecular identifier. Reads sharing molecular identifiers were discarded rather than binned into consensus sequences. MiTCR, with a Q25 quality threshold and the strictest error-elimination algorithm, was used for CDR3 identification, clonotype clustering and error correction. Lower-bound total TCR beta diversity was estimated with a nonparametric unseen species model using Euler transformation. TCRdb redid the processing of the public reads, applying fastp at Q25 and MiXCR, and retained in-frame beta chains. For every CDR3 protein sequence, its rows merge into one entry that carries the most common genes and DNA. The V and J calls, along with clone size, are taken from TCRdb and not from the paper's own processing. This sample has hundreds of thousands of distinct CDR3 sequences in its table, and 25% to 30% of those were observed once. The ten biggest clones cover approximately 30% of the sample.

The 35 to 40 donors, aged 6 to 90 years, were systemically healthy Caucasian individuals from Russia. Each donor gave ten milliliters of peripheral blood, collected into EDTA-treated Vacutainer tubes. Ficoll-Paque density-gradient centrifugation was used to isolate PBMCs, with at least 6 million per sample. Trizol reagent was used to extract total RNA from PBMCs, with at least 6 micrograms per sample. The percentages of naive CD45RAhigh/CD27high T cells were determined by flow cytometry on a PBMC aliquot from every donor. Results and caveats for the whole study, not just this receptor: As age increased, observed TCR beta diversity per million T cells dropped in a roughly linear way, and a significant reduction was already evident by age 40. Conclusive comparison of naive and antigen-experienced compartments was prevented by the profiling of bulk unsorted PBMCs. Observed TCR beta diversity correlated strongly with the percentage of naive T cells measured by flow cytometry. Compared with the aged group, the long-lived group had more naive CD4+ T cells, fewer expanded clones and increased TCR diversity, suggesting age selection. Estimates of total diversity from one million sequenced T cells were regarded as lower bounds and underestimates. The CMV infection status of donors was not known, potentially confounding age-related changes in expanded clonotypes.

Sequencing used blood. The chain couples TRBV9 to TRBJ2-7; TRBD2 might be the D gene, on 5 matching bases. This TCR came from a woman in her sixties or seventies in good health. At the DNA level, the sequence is TGTGCCAGCAGCCCGTCGGACTTTTTCACCTACGAGCAGTACTTC. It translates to CASSPSDFFTYEQYF. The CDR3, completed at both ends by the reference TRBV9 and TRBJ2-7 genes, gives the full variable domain DSGVTQTPKHLITATGQRVTLRCSPRSGDLSVYWYQQSLDQGLQFLIQYYNGEERAKGNILERFSAQQFPDLHSELNLSSLELGDSALYFCASSPSDFFTYEQYFGPGTRLTVT.